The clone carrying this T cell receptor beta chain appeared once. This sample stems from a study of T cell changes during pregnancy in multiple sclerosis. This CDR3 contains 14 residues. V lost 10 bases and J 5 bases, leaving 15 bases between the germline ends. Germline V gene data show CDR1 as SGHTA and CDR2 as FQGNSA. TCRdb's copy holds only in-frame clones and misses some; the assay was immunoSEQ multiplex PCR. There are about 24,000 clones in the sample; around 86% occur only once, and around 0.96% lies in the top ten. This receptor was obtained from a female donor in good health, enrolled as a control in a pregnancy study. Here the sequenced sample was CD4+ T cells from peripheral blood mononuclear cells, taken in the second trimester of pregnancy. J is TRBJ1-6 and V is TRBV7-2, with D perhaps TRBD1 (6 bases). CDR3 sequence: CAMGLRGHNSPLHF. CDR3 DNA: TGTGCCATGGGTCTGCGGGGGCATAATTCACCCCTCCACTTT.